This T cell receptor (beta chain) emerged from a study of Ad26.COV2.S vaccination and SARS-CoV-2 variants. Looking at the study overall: Donor was assigned to the Ad26.COV2.S arm of trial COV1001.

Trimming pared 0 bases from V and 7 bases from J, leaving 12 bases between. The CDR3 runs 14 residues. Germline V gene data show CDR1 as SGHDN and CDR2 as FVKESK. Documented treatment: approximately 18 received Ad26.COV2.S at low or high dose, single or two shots; 5 received placebo; per-sample allocation not given. Following the first vaccine or placebo injection, samples were taken on day 63. As for this clone: Its cognate antigen is unknown.

General study findings and limits: Vaccinees displayed broader spike-specific TCR repertoires than placebo recipients. Post-vaccination breadth of spike-specific CD8+ and CD4+ T cell responses was reportedly substantial.

Produced via immunoSEQ multiplex PCR; TCRdb's table is partial and in-frame only. The sample includes about 350,000 clones, about 89% of them seen just once. The chain links TRBV14 to TRBJ2-5; D perhaps matches TRBD1 (6 bases). This receptor was identified in a person aged 18 to 65 who received the Ad26.COV2.S COVID-19 vaccine or a placebo. The specimen comprised peripheral blood, sampled in a trial of Ad26.COV2.S vaccine versus placebo. This CDR3 is CASSQDQGQGTQYF. CDR3 DNA sequence: TGTGCCAGCAGCCAAGATCAGGGGCAGGGGACCCAGTACTTC.